This T cell receptor beta chain was recorded in a study of PD-1 blockade in classical Hodgkin lymphoma. The CDR3 spans 12 residues. The V and J ends lost 5 bases and 10 bases, in that order; junction bases with no gene match: 7. Germline CDR1 is MDHEN and CDR2 is SYDVKM. Repertoires were generated with immunoSEQ multiplex PCR, while TCRdb's copy carries only in-frame clones and drops some. The table includes 38,000 or so clones, 80% to 90% detected once. Study-wide results and limits: With CD4+ cells, TCR diversity rose significantly by C4D1, but not with CD8+ cells. Reports indicated that newly diagnosed patients had lower baseline TCR diversity than healthy donors did. Complete responders started with a diversity level that resembled newly diagnosed patients at baseline.

All patients relapsed after autologous stem cell transplantation, and brentuximab vedotin exposure varied. With regard to this clone: Antigen specificity is unknown.

The V and J genes are TRBV28 and TRBJ1-1; 7 bases match TRBD1. The TCR originated in a human donor with classical Hodgkin lymphoma. Sequenced here: peripheral blood mononuclear cells (PBMCs), sampled at baseline. Here the CDR3 reads CASSPQGYRAFF. The CDR3 DNA reads as TGTGCCAGCAGTCCACAGGGGTATAGAGCTTTCTTT. The full variable domain, its missing parts supplied by reference TRBV28 and TRBJ1-1, is DVKVTQSSRYLVKRTGEKVFLECVQDMDHENMFWYRQDPGLGLRLIYFSYDVKMKEKGDIPEGYSVSREKKERFSLILESASTNQTSMYLCASSPQGYRAFFGQGTRLTVV.